What follows is one T cell receptor beta chain and its context. Its antigen is as yet unknown. This record belongs to a study of shared clonotypes between healthy human individuals. Study-level results: There were few donors, and this limited the genetic and exposure-history diversity represented.

The method was immunoSEQ multiplex PCR; TCRdb's version includes in-frame clones alone and lacks a portion of them. The table includes roughly 480,000 clones, 79% detected once. The V end lost 0 bases, the J end lost 6 bases, and 18 bases lay between the germline ends. This CDR3 has 16 amino acids. Germline-derived CDR1 and CDR2 are SGHDT and YYEEEE. Input material: PBMCs. The rearrangement uses TRBV5-6 and TRBJ1-2; tentative D call: TRBD1 (5 bases). The TCR sequence derives from a woman aged 40 to 55 in good health. Some clones in this sample may be carry-over from other donors' samples. The chain's CDR3 is CASSLVSSGQGHGYTF. As DNA, the CDR3 is TGTGCCAGCAGCTTGGTCTCGTCGGGGCAGGGCCATGGCTACACCTTC.